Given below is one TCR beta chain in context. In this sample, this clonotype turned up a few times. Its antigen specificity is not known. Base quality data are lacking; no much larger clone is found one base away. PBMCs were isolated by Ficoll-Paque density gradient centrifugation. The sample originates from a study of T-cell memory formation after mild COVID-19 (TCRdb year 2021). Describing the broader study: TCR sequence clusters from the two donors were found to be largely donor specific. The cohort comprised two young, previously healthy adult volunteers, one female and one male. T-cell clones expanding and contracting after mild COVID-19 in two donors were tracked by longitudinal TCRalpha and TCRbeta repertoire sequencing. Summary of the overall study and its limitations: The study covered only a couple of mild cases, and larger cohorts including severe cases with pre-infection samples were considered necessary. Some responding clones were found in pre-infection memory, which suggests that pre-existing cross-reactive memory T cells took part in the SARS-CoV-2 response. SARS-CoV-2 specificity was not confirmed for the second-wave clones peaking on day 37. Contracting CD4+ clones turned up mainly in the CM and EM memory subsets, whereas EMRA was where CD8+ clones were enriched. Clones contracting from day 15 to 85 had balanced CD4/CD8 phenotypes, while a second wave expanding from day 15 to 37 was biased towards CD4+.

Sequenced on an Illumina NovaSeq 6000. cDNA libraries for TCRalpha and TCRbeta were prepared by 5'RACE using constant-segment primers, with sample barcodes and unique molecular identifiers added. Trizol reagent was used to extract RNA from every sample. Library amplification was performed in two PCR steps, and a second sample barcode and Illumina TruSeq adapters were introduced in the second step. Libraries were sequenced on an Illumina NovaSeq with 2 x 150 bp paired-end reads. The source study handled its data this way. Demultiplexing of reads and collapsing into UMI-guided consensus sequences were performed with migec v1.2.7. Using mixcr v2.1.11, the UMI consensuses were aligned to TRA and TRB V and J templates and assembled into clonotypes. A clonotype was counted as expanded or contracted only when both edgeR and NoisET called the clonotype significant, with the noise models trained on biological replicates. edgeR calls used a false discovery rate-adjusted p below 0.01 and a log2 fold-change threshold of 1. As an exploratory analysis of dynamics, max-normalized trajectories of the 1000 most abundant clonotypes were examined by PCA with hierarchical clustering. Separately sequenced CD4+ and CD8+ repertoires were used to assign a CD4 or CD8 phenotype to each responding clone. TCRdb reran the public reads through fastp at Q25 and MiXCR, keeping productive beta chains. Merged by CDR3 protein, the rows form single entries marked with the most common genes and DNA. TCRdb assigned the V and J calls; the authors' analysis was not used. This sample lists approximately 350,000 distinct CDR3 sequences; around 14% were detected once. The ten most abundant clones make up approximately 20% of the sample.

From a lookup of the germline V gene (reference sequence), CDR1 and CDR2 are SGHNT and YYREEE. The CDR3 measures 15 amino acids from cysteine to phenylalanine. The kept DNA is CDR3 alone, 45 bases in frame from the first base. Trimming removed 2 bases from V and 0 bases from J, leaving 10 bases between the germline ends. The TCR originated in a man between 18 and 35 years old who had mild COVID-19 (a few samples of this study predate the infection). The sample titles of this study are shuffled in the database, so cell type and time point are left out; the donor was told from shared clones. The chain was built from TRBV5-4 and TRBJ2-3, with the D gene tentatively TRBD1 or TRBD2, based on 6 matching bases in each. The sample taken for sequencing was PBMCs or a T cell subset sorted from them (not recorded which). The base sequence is TGTGCCAGCAGCTTAGACGGGGGCAGCACAGATACGCAGTATTTT. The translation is CASSLDGGSTDTQYF.